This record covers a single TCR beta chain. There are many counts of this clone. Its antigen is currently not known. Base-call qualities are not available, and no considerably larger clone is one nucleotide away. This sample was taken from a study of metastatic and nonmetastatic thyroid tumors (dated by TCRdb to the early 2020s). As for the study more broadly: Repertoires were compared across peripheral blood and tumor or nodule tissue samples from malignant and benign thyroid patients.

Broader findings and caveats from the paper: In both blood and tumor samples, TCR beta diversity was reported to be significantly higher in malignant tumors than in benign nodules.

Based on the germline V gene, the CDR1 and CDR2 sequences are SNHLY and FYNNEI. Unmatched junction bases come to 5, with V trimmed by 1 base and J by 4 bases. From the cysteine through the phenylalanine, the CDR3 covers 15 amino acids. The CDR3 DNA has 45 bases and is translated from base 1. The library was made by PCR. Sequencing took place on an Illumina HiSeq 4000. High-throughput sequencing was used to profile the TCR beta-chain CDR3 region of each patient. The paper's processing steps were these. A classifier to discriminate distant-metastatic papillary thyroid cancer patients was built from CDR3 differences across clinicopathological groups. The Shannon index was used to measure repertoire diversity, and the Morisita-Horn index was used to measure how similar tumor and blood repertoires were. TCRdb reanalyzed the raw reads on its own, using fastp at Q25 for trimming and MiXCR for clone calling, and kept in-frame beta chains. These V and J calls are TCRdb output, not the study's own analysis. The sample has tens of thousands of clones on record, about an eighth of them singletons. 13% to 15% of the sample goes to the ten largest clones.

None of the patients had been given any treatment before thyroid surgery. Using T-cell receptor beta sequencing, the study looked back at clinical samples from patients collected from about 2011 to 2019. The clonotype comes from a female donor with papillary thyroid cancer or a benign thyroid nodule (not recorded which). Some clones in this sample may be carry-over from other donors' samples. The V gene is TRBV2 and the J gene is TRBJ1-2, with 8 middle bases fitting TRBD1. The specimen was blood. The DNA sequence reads TGTGCCAGCAGTGAAGGGGACAGGCGACTCTATGGCTACACCTTC. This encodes CASSEGDRRLYGYTF.